This T cell receptor beta chain was sequenced during a study of OX40 agonist ivuxolimab in advanced cancers. The assay was immunoSEQ multiplex PCR, and TCRdb's table has in-frame clones only and misses some. Among tens of thousands of clones, 91% were seen once, and the ten largest hold around 2%. Germline CDR1 is LNHDA and CDR2 is SQIVND (reference sequence). This CDR3 comprises 13 residues. V was clipped by 8 bases and J by 5 bases, with 15 bases between them. This clone showed up just a few times. The starting material was CD4+ or CD8+ T cells sorted from blood, obtained in a trial of the OX40 agonist ivuxolimab. This TCR derives from an adult with an advanced solid tumor such as melanoma, head and neck, liver or kidney cancer. V and J are TRBV19 and TRBJ1-1; possibly TRBD1 for D (5 bases). The CDR3 bases are TGTGCCAGTGGAGGGGCGCGAGGAACTGAAGCTTTCTTT. This sequence encodes CASGGARGTEAFF.